The T cell receptor beta chain described here comes from a study of cytomegalovirus exposure and HLA in healthy donors. PCR was performed using 60 Vbeta and 13 Jbeta primers. The protocol was immunoSEQ multiplex PCR, while the TCRdb copy is restricted to in-frame clones and leaves out a portion. Of 80,000 to 100,000 clones listed, about four fifths are singletons. CDR3 length: 18 amino acids. V lost 4 bases to trimming and J lost 0 bases, with 19 bases between them. Germline V gene lookup returns CDR1 SEHNR and CDR2 FQNEAQ (reference sequence). The sequenced sample consisted of PBMCs. This TCR derives from a man aged 35 to 55 in good health and CMV-seropositive. The V gene is TRBV7-9, the J gene TRBJ2-1; perhaps TRBD1 as D (7 bases). The CDR3 bases are TGTGCCAGCAGCTCCCGAGCAGGGGGAGGTGGCTCCTACAATGAGCAGTTCTTC. Its protein product is CASSSRAGGGGSYNEQFF.